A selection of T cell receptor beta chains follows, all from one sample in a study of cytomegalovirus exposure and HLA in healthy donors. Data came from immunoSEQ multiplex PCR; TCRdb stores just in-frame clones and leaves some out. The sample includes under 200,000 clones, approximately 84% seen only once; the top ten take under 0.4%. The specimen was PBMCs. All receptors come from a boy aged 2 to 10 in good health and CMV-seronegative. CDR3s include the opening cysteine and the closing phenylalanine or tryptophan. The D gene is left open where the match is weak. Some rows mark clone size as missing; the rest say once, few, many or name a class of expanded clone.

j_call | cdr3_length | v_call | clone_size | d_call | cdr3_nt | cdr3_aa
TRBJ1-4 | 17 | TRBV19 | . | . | TGTGCCAGTAGTCTTCACAGGACCCCCACAACTAATGAAAAACTGTTTTTT | CASSLHRTPTTNEKLFF
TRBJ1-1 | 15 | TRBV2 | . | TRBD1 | TGTGCCAGCAGAACAGGGGGCACGGCGAACACTGAAGCTTTCTTT | CASRTGGTANTEAFF
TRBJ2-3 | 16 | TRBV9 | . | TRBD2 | TGTGCCAGCAGCGTAGGGGTTAGCGGGAGGACAGATACGCAGTATTTT | CASSVGVSGRTDTQYF
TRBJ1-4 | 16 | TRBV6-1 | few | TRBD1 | TGTGCCAGCAGTGACCTTCCCGGACAGGGATATGAAAAACTGTTTTTT | CASSDLPGQGYEKLFF
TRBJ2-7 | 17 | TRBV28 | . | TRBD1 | TGTGCCAGCAGTTCTTTATTTGGGACAGGGGTTGGGATCGAGCAGTACTTC | CASSSLFGTGVGIEQYF
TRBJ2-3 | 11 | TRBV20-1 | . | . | TGCAGGGGAGAAGCGGGAGATACGCAGTATTTT | CRGEAGDTQYF
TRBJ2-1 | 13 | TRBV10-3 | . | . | TGTGCCATCAGTGAGGAGAGGAACAATGAGCAGTTCTTC | CAISEERNNEQFF
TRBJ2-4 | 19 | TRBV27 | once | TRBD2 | TGTGCCAGCAGTCGGGGACTAGCGGGAGTCCTTGGAGCCAAAAACATTCAGTACTTC | CASSRGLAGVLGAKNIQYF
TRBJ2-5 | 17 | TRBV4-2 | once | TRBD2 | TGTGCCAGCAGCCTGTTCGGACCTAGCGGAGTGGAAGAGACCCAGTACTTC | CASSLFGPSGVEETQYF
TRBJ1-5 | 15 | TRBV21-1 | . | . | TGTGCCAGCAGGGACAACAGGGGGCCAAATCAGCCCCAGCATTTT | CASRDNRGPNQPQHF
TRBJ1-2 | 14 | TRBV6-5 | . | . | TGTGCCAGCAGTTACTCCGACATTGGTTATGGCGACACCTTC | CASSYSDIGYGDTF
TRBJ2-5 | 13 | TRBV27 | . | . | TGTGCCAGCAGTAACCAAGCTCAAGAGACCCAGTACTTC | CASSNQAQETQYF